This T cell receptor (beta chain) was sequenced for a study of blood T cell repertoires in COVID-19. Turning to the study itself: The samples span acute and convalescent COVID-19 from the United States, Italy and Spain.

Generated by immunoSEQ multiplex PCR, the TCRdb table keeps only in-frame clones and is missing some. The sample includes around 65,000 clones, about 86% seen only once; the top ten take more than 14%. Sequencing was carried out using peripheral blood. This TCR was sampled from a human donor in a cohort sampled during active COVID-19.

DNA for the CDR3: TGCGCCAGCAGTGGGGGACTAACCGTCGGAAACACCATATATTTT. Translation: CASSGGLTVGNTIYF. The chain couples TRBV10-1 to TRBJ1-3, with D possibly TRBD1 on 5 matching bases. The CDR3 is 15 residues long. V shed 4 bases and J shed 4 bases, with 14 bases lying between them. Germline values: CDR1 WNHNN, CDR2 SYGVQD (reference sequence).